The 24 T cell receptor beta chains reported below all come from one sample, sequenced in a study of identical twins' blood T cells (dated by TCRdb to 2012 to 2014). Library preparation was by 5' RACE. Reads for this sample came from an Illumina Genome Analyzer IIx. TCRdb passed the public sequencing reads through fastp at Q25 and MiXCR, retaining productive beta sequences. Merged by CDR3 protein, the rows form single entries marked with the most common genes and DNA. The sample table shows 300,000 to 450,000 distinct CDR3 sequences, and 28% are seen once. About 6% of the sample is held by the ten biggest clonotypes. The material sequenced was PBMCs. These receptors came from a woman between 18 and 50 years old in good health.

The CDR3, as DNA: TGCAGTGCTCCCCCCAACGGGAGGGCCTGGTTTGGTGAGCAGTTCTTC. It specifies CSAPPNGRAWFGEQFF. V gene TRBV20-1 combines with J gene TRBJ2-1; TRBD2 agrees at 8 bases. The CDR3 totals 16 residues. V lost 5 bases to trimming and J lost 9 bases; unmatched junction nucleotides: 18. Germline values: CDR1 DFQATT, CDR2 SNEGSKA (reference sequence).

This clonotype was recorded many times. The chain combines TRBV20-1 with TRBJ2-1; possibly TRBD2 for D (5 bases). Germline CDR1 DFQATT, CDR2 SNEGSKA (reference sequence). V lost 0 bases, J lost 2 bases, and 8 bases lay in between. The CDR3 totals 14 residues. CDR3 loop: CSAREAEPYNEQFF. CDR3 bases: TGCAGTGCTAGAGAAGCGGAACCCTACAATGAGCAGTTCTTC.

In regard to this clonotype: One end of the junction is discordant with germline, which a read error may explain. The V and J genes are TRBV7-2 and TRBJ1-2; D not certain. This CDR3 spans 12 amino acids. Per germline, CDR1 SGHTA and CDR2 FQGNSA. The CDR3 coding sequence is TGTGCCGGCAGCGCTTTTGGGATAAGCTACACCTTC. Its translation is CAGSAFGISYTF.

The chain employs TRBV5-8 and TRBJ2-1; possibly TRBD1 for D (5 bases). CDR3 length: 13 residues. V was shortened by 2 bases and J by 5 bases, with 8 bases between the two germline ends. Germline V gene data show CDR1 as SGHTS and CDR2 as YDEGEE. The CDR3 coding sequence is TGTGCCAGCAGCTTCCCAGGGCACAATGAGCAGTTCTTC. Encoded protein: CASSFPGHNEQFF. Supplemented by reference TRBV5-8 and TRBJ2-1, the full variable domain reads EAGVTQSPTHLIKTRGQQATLRCSPISGHTSVYWYQQALGLGLQFLLWYDEGEERNRGNFPPRFSGRQFPNYSSELNVNALELEDSALYLCASSFPGHNEQFFGPGTRLTVL.

This clonotype was picked up many times. This chain joins TRBV12-3 or TRBV12-4 and TRBJ1-4; D might be TRBD1 (6 bases). Trimming removed 3 bases at V and 6 bases at J, with 11 bases between. The CDR3 has 14 amino acids. The CDR3 nucleotides read TGTGCCAGCAGTTTTTCGGGGGCGGATGAAAAACTGTTTTTT. This sequence encodes CASSFSGADEKLFF.

The chain combines TRBV9 with TRBJ2-2; 7 nucleotides align to TRBD2. The V gene's germline CDR1 is SGDLS and CDR2 YYNGEE. With 3 bases clipped from V and 2 bases from J, the junction kept 4 bases outside the gene matches. The CDR3 sequence is 15 residues long. CDR3 DNA sequence: TGTGCCAGCAGCGGGGCTAGCGGCAACACCGGGGAGCTGTTTTTT. Protein sequence: CASSGASGNTGELFF. Based on the CDR3 plus reference TRBV9 and TRBJ2-2, the full variable domain is DSGVTQTPKHLITATGQRVTLRCSPRSGDLSVYWYQQSLDQGLQFLIQYYNGEERAKGNILERFSAQQFPDLHSELNLSSLELGDSALYFCASSGASGNTGELFFGEGSRLTVL.

Only a few counts were recorded for this clonotype. This chain connects TRBV6-5 to TRBJ1-5, with TRBD1 matching 8 bases. Germline CDR1 MNHEY, CDR2 SVGAGI. The V segment lost 6 bases and the J segment 3 bases; nucleotides outside the gene matches: 10. The CDR3 extends over 16 amino acids. The CDR3 region is CASSKLTGALNQPQHF. The DNA for the CDR3 is TGTGCCAGCAGCAAACTGACAGGGGCCCTCAATCAGCCCCAGCATTTT.

This clonotype was seen only a few times. V gene TRBV7-9 combines with J gene TRBJ2-2; 9 bases line up with TRBD2. The CDR3 has 16 amino acids. Trimming removed 3 bases from V and 6 bases from J; junction bases left unmatched: 8. Germline V gene data show CDR1 as SEHNR and CDR2 as FQNEAQ (reference sequence). The DNA for the CDR3 is TGTGCCAGCAGCTTGCCAGCGGGGGGAATATCCGGGGAGCTGTTTTTT. Translation: CASSLPAGGISGELFF.

This clonotype was picked up a small number of times. CDR3 protein: CASSTHTENNQPQHF. The CDR3 bases are TGTGCCAGCAGTACCCATACAGAGAACAATCAGCCCCAGCATTTT. The rearrangement links TRBV2 to TRBJ1-5, with D hard to call. CDR1 and CDR2 from the germline V gene are SNHLY and FYNNEI. Between the trimmed V and J ends, which lost 5 bases and 3 bases, there was a span of 14 bases. The CDR3 covers 15 residues.

This clonotype was detected a few times. One end of the junction does not line up with germline, which may come from a read error. This chain links TRBV6-6 with TRBJ1-5; TRBD1 matches 8 bases. CDR1 is MNHNY and CDR2 is SVGAGI in the germline V gene (reference sequence). This CDR3 region has 17 residues. The CDR3 DNA follows: TGTTCCAGCAGTTACCCCGGACAGGGAACGAGCAATCAGCCCCAGCATTTT. It codes for CSSSYPGQGTSNQPQHF.

The chain has TRBV4-2 and TRBJ1-6, with 7 bases fitting TRBD1. The ends lost 1 base at V and 6 bases at J; junction bases unmatched: 6. Germline V gene sequence: CDR1 LGHNA, CDR2 YNFKEQ. The CDR3 has 16 residues. CDR3 sequence reads: CASSQGQGFGNSPLHF. The DNA for the CDR3 is TGTGCCAGCAGCCAAGGACAGGGTTTCGGTAATTCACCCCTCCACTTT.

This chain connects TRBV10-3 to TRBJ1-1; D is perhaps TRBD1 (5 bases). V was shortened by 4 bases and J by 1 base, with 13 bases between the two germline ends. CDR3 length equals 15 residues. Looked up from germline, CDR1 is ENHRY and CDR2 is SYGVKD. The CDR3 loop reads CAISAAAGGNTEAFF. The CDR3, as DNA: TGTGCCATCAGTGCTGCGGCGGGGGGGAACACTGAAGCTTTCTTT.

The chain combines TRBV20-1 with TRBJ1-5; unclear D gene. The V gene's germline CDR1 is DFQATT and CDR2 SNEGSKA (reference sequence). CDR3 length: 14 amino acids. Trimming took off 6 bases at V and 7 bases at J, with 19 bases between the two ends. CDR3 DNA sequence: TGCAGTGCCGTTCACATTGGGGTAGGCCAGCCCCAGCATTTT. This codes for CSAVHIGVGQPQHF.

The genes are TRBV6-6 and TRBJ2-1; no clear D. V lost 8 bases and J lost 1, with 12 bases in between. The CDR3 contains 14 residues. Germline lookup yields CDR1 MNHNY and CDR2 SVGAGI (reference sequence). The DNA of the CDR3 is TGTGCCAGCGGAGAGCACGATTCCTACAATGAGCAGTTCTTC. Its protein product is CASGEHDSYNEQFF.

This clonotype has only a few counts. V is TRBV5-1 and J is TRBJ1-1; D is undetermined. CDR3 length: 14 amino acids. The V and J ends lost 2 bases and 2 bases respectively, with 10 bases between them. Germline lookup yields CDR1 SGHRS and CDR2 YFSETQ. CDR3: CASSFNYENTEAFF. The CDR3 bases are TGCGCCAGCAGCTTTAATTATGAAAACACTGAAGCTTTCTTT.

The V gene is TRBV24-1, the J gene TRBJ2-3; tentative D call: TRBD1 (7 bases). Trimming cost V 4 bases and J 2 bases, with 12 bases left between them. In germline, CDR1 is KGHDR, CDR2 SFDVKD. The CDR3 is made up of 15 amino acids. The CDR3 region is CATSEAGQPTDTQYF. CDR3 DNA sequence: TGTGCCACCAGTGAGGCGGGACAGCCCACAGATACGCAGTATTTT.

The count of this clonotype is one. A much larger clone differs from this one at a single base, so this may be a read error. The chain joins TRBV12-3 or TRBV12-4 to TRBJ2-7; D call uncertain. The CDR3 has 12 residues. CDR3 nucleotide sequence: TGTGCCAGCAGTTTGTCATACTACAAGCAGTACTTC. Its protein is CASSLSYYKQYF.

This clonotype is a singleton in its sample. The V and J genes are TRBV4-2 and TRBJ2-5; D is unclear. Germline-derived CDR1 and CDR2 are LGHNA and YNFKEQ. Deletions cut 1 base from V and 4 bases from J, with 16 bases between. The CDR3 consists of 16 residues. The CDR3 DNA follows: TGTGCCAGCAGCCAAGGGTCTCCTTCTTCCGGAGAGACCCAGTACTTC. Its protein is CASSQGSPSSGETQYF.

There are a few counts of this clonotype. CDR3 nucleotides: TGTGCCAGTAGCGTGACAGCTTATAACACTGAAGCTTTCTTT. Translating gives CASSVTAYNTEAFF. V usage is TRBV19 and J usage is TRBJ1-1, with D possibly matching TRBD1 (5 bases). V lost 6 bases and J 2 bases, leaving 13 bases between the germline ends. The CDR3 totals 14 residues. The germline V gene encodes CDR1 LNHDA and CDR2 SQIVND (reference sequence).

The chain links TRBV6-6 to TRBJ1-2; D remains ambiguous. There are 14 residues in the CDR3. V was clipped by 2 bases and J by 2 bases, with 9 bases between them. The germline V gene encodes CDR1 MNHNY and CDR2 SVGAGI (reference sequence). The CDR3 sequence: CASSYGRENYGYTF. CDR3 DNA: TGTGCCAGCAGTTACGGACGGGAAAACTATGGCTACACCTTC.

To note about this clonotype: With a much larger clone just one base away, this may be a read error. This CDR3 reads CASSLLQWAGTEAFF. The CDR3 DNA reads TGCGCCAGCAGCTTGCTACAGTGGGCTGGGACTGAAGCTTTCTTT. V usage is TRBV5-1 and J usage is TRBJ1-1; D call uncertain. Germline V gene sequence: CDR1 SGHRS, CDR2 YFSETQ. The CDR3 covers 15 residues. V lost 1 base and J lost 5, with 15 bases in between. Full variable domain (remainder filled in from reference TRBV5-1 and TRBJ1-1): KAGVTQTPRYLIKTRGQQVTLSCSPISGHRSVSWYQQTPGQGLQFLFEYFSETQRNKGNFPGRFSGRQFSNSRSEMNVSTLELGDSALYLCASSLLQWAGTEAFFGQGTRLTVV.

This clonotype has at least ten counts. V gene TRBV12-3 or TRBV12-4 combines with J gene TRBJ1-5; 8 bases line up with TRBD1. V lost 4 bases to trimming and J lost 2 bases; unmatched junction nucleotides: 4. The CDR3 length is 15 residues. The CDR3 nucleotides read TGTGCCAGCAGTTCGACAGGGGATCGCAATCAGCCCCAGCATTTT. It yields the protein CASSSTGDRNQPQHF.

This rearrangement joins TRBV20-1 to TRBJ1-1; D is ambiguous. V was clipped by 6 bases and J by 7 bases, with 15 bases between them. Germline-derived CDR1 and CDR2 are DFQATT and SNEGSKA (reference sequence). The CDR3 covers 12 residues. In nucleotides, the CDR3 is TGCAGTGCCCCTATAATCCTCGGTGAAGCTTTCTTT. Residues: CSAPIILGEAFF.

The chain recombines TRBV7-9 with TRBJ1-1; perhaps TRBD1 as D (6 bases). Germline CDR1 reads SEHNR; CDR2 reads FQNEAQ (reference sequence). V was pared by 6 bases and J by 8 bases, with 16 bases between. The CDR3 runs to 13 residues. CDR3 nucleotide sequence: TGTGCCAGCAGTCAAACCCCCGACAGGGAAGCTTTCTTT. Its protein product is CASSQTPDREAFF. The entire variable domain, with the rest obtained from reference TRBV7-9 and TRBJ1-1, is as follows: DTGVSQNPRHKITKRGQNVTFRCDPISEHNRLYWYRQTLGQGPEFLTYFQNEAQLEKSRLLSDRFSAERPKGSFSTLEIQRTEQGDSAMYLCASSQTPDREAFFGQGTRLTVV.